The clone carrying this T cell receptor beta chain was seen a handful of times. At cycle 4 day 1, cycle 7 day 1, and baseline, blood was sampled. These data are taken from a study of OX40 agonist ivuxolimab in advanced cancers. Clones were read by immunoSEQ multiplex PCR, and TCRdb kept only the in-frame ones, dropping some. The repertoire holds tens of thousands of clones, with 75% to 85% as singletons. The germline V gene encodes CDR1 MRHNA and CDR2 SNTAGT. V dropped 6 bases and J dropped 4; count of bases not matched to a gene: 5. The CDR3 has 15 amino acids. The source material was CD4+ or CD8+ T cells sorted from blood, sampled in a trial of the OX40 agonist ivuxolimab. The origin of this receptor is an adult with an advanced solid tumor such as melanoma, head and neck, liver or kidney cancer. The J gene is TRBJ2-2, the V gene TRBV6-4, with 10 nucleotides matching TRBD1. The CDR3 bases are TGTGCCAGCAGCCTGACAGGGGGCGGCACCGGGGAGCTGTTTTTT. The encoded protein is CASSLTGGGTGELFF.